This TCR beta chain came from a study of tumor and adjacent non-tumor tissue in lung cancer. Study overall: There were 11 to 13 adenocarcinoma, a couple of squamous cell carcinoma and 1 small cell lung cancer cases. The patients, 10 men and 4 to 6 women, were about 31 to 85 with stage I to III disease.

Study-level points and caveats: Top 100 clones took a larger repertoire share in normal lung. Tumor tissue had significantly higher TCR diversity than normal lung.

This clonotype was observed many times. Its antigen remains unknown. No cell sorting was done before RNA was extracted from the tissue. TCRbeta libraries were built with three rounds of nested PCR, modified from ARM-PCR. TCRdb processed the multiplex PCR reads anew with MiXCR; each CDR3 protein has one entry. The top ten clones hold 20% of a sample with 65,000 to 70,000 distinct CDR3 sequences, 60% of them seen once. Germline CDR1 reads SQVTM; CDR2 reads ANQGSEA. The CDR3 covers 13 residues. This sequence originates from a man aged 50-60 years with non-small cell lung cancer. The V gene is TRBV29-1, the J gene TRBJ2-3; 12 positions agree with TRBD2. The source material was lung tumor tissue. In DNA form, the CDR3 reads TGCGGACTAGCGGGAAAATACACAGATACGCAGTATTTT. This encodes CGLAGKYTDTQYF.